These 23 T cell receptor beta chains were all obtained from the same sample, sequenced in a study of blood T cells in healthy people across ages. A J-beta primer mix and a sample-barcoded 5' primer were used in a second PCR of about 7 to 12 cycles. TCRdb reanalysed the 5' RACE reads using MiXCR and keeps one entry per CDR3 protein. The sample contains about 1.5 million distinct CDR3 sequences, roughly two fifths of which appear only once. Sequencing was performed on blood. These receptors all stem from a woman in her late teens or twenties in good health.

Of note for this clonotype: One junction end does not reproduce the germline sequence, and a read error may be involved. The chain combines TRBV29-1 with TRBJ2-1; D is unresolved. The V gene's germline CDR1 is SQVTM and CDR2 ANQGSEA. There are 10 residues in the CDR3. The CDR3 sequence: CSVDVYERFF. CDR3 coding DNA: TGCAGCGTTGATGTCTATGAGCGGTTCTTC.

V is TRBV20-1 and J is TRBJ2-7, with 7 nucleotides matching TRBD2. The CDR3 totals 15 residues. From germline, CDR1 is DFQATT and CDR2 SNEGSKA (reference sequence). Losses at the gene ends were 0 bases for V and 7 bases for J; bases not matched to a gene: 12. This CDR3 is CSARDGGSQLGEQYF. DNA of the CDR3: TGCAGTGCTAGAGATGGCGGGAGCCAACTGGGGGAGCAGTACTTC.

The chain has TRBV20-1 and TRBJ2-5, with unresolved D. The CDR3 has 11 amino acids. Germline CDR1 DFQATT, CDR2 SNEGSKA (reference sequence). Trimming shortened V by 1 base and J by 11 bases, and 11 bases separated the two germline ends. As DNA, the CDR3 is TGCAGTGCTAGAGGTCGCATTGAGCAGTACTTC. Its translation: CSARGRIEQYF.

The chain recombines TRBV5-6 with TRBJ2-7; perhaps D is TRBD1 or TRBD2 (5 bases each). V was clipped by 2 bases and J by 2 bases, with 17 bases between them. The CDR3 totals 16 residues. Germline CDR1 is SGHDT and CDR2 is YYEEEE. CDR3 protein: CASSFGGPLFTYEQYF. CDR3 DNA sequence: TGTGCCAGCAGCTTTGGGGGTCCACTATTCACCTACGAGCAGTACTTC.

The genes are TRBV10-3 and TRBJ2-1; TRBD2 matches at 10 bases. The length of the CDR3 is 13 residues. Germline CDR1 ENHRY, CDR2 SYGVKD. V lost 9 bases, J lost 10 bases, and 9 bases stayed unmatched. The CDR3 region is CAIRTSGAYEQFF. CDR3 DNA sequence: TGTGCCATACGGACTAGCGGTGCCTACGAGCAGTTCTTC.

The rearrangement uses TRBV18 and TRBJ1-5; D might be TRBD1 (5 bases). The CDR3 totals 15 residues. The V and J ends lost 3 bases and 6 bases respectively, with 15 bases between them. Germline V gene lookup returns CDR1 KGHSH and CDR2 LQKENI. The DNA for the CDR3 is TGTGCCAGCTCACCGTCTACAGGTGTAGGTCAGCCCCAGCATTTT. Protein sequence: CASSPSTGVGQPQHF.

V and J are TRBV19 and TRBJ1-2; D gene unclear. Trimming removed 6 bases from V and 4 bases from J, with 21 bases in between. Germline CDR1 is LNHDA and CDR2 is SQIVND (reference sequence). The CDR3 consists of 16 residues. The CDR3 sequence is CASSRGGQRAPYGYTF. CDR3 sequence (DNA): TGTGCCAGTAGCCGGGGTGGGCAGCGGGCGCCCTATGGCTACACCTTC.

The chain combines TRBV9 with TRBJ1-3; no definite D call. The germline gives CDR1 SGDLS, CDR2 YYNGEE. This CDR3 contains 16 residues. V gave up 0 bases and J gave up 0 bases, with 10 bases separating them. The chain's CDR3 is CASSVDSEGSGNTIYF. CDR3 coding DNA: TGTGCCAGCAGCGTAGACTCCGAAGGCTCTGGAAACACCATATATTTT. Combining the CDR3 with reference TRBV9 and TRBJ1-3 gives the whole variable domain DSGVTQTPKHLITATGQRVTLRCSPRSGDLSVYWYQQSLDQGLQFLIQYYNGEERAKGNILERFSAQQFPDLHSELNLSSLELGDSALYFCASSVDSEGSGNTIYFGEGSWLTVV.

The J gene is TRBJ2-7, the V gene TRBV29-1; 8 bases agree with TRBD2. The CDR3 covers 14 residues. V lost 4 bases, J lost 6 bases, and 11 bases stayed unmatched. In germline, CDR1 is SQVTM, CDR2 ANQGSEA. CDR3 nucleotide sequence: TGCAGCGTTGGCGGGACTAGACTAGGTGGCGAGCAGTACTTC. It is translated as CSVGGTRLGGEQYF.

J is TRBJ1-5 and V is TRBV21-1; TRBD1 is the table's D call and was not checked against the DNA. TRBV21-1 is given as a pseudogene. The CDR3 runs to 16 residues. CDR3 in amino acids: CASSTQGKGRNQPQHF. The CDR3 coding sequence is TGTGCCAGCAGCACGCAGGGTAAGGGGCGCAATCAGCCCCAGCATTTT.

This clonotype was counted a few times. The chain links TRBV9 to TRBJ2-7; D is ambiguous. CDR3 length equals 14 residues. Germline CDR1 and CDR2: SGDLS and YYNGEE. Trimming shortened V by 0 bases and J by 0 bases, and 7 bases separated the two germline ends. The CDR3 protein is CASSVVGNSYEQYF. CDR3 coding DNA: TGTGCCAGCAGCGTAGTGGGAAACTCCTACGAGCAGTACTTC. The full variable domain, its missing parts supplied by reference TRBV9 and TRBJ2-7, is DSGVTQTPKHLITATGQRVTLRCSPRSGDLSVYWYQQSLDQGLQFLIQYYNGEERAKGNILERFSAQQFPDLHSELNLSSLELGDSALYFCASSVVGNSYEQYFGPGTRLTVT.

This clonotype was detected only a few times. This chain joins TRBV20-1 and TRBJ2-5; no definite D call. Trimming took off 3 bases at V and 1 base at J, with 3 bases between the two ends. This CDR3 contains 11 residues. Germline CDR1 reads DFQATT; CDR2 reads SNEGSKA (reference sequence). The CDR3 region has the DNA TGCAGTGCTAGTGGCCAAGAGACCCAGTACTTC. This gives the protein CSASGQETQYF.

This clonotype appeared once. The gene calls are TRBV5-1 and TRBJ1-4, with TRBD1 identical over 12 bases. Losses at the gene ends were 4 bases for V and 5 bases for J; bases not matched to a gene: 9. This CDR3 has 17 amino acids. Germline CDR1 is SGHRS and CDR2 is YFSETQ. The CDR3 coding sequence is TGCGCCAGCAGCGCCGGGACAGGGGGCGGCTACAATGAAAAACTGTTTTTT. Translation gives CASSAGTGGGYNEKLFF.

This clonotype was detected a few times. The chain recombines TRBV18 with TRBJ2-7, with 8 bases lining up with TRBD1. This CDR3 has 17 residues. The germline CDR1 and CDR2 sequences are KGHSH and LQKENI. Unmatched junction bases numbered 8, after V lost 1 base and J lost 0 bases. CDR3 coding DNA: TGTGCCAGCTCACCACTTGTAACGGGACAGGACTCCTACGAGCAGTACTTC. The encoded protein is CASSPLVTGQDSYEQYF.

The V gene is TRBV7-2, the J gene TRBJ2-2; D might be TRBD1 (5 bases). The V end was cut by 2 bases, the J end by 7 bases, with 14 bases between. Germline CDR1 and CDR2: SGHTA and FQGNSA. This CDR3 region has 15 residues. The CDR3 is CASSLRGPPGGELFF. As DNA, the CDR3 is TGTGCCAGCAGCTTAAGGGGTCCACCCGGCGGGGAGCTGTTTTTT.

With respect to this clonotype: The junction and the germline gene differ at one end; a read error may be behind it. The chain has TRBV6-1 and TRBJ1-2; D unclear. This CDR3 comprises 16 residues. Germline CDR1 is MNHNS and CDR2 is SASEGT. CDR3 amino acids: CASSEPGFTKTGGCTF. The CDR3 DNA follows: TGTGCCAGCAGTGAGCCGGGCTTCACAAAGACGGGTGGCTGCACCTTC.

This clonotype appeared a few times. This chain connects TRBV29-1 to TRBJ1-1; D is unresolved. In germline, CDR1 is SQVTM, CDR2 ANQGSEA. The CDR3 loop spans 12 amino acids. V was pared by 2 bases and J by 1 base, with 5 bases between. The CDR3 bases are TGCAGCGTTGAAAATCAGAACACTGAAGCTTTCTTT. This gives the protein CSVENQNTEAFF.

The chain employs TRBV6-2 or TRBV6-3 and TRBJ1-2; D remains unclear. CDR1 and CDR2 (germline): MNHEY, SVGEGT. Trimming shortened V by 6 bases and J by 3 bases, and 14 bases separated the two germline ends. This CDR3 contains 14 residues. The CDR3 DNA follows: TGTGCCAGCAGCCCTGGGCGGACTTACTATGGCTACACCTTC. It codes for CASSPGRTYYGYTF.

This clonotype was counted only a few times. The J gene is TRBJ2-4, the V gene TRBV29-1, with a possible D match to TRBD2 (5 bases). The CDR3 is made up of 12 amino acids. Germline-derived CDR1 and CDR2 are SQVTM and ANQGSEA. Trimming removed 6 bases at V and 7 bases at J, with 13 bases between. The CDR3 bases are TGCAGCGTGGCCGGGAATCGGAACATTCAGTACTTC. As protein: CSVAGNRNIQYF. Full variable domain (rest looked up from reference TRBV29-1 and TRBJ2-4): SAVISQKPSRDICQRGTSLTIQCQVDSQVTMMFWYRQQPGQSLTLIATANQGSEATYESGFVIDKFPISRPNLTFSTLTVSNMSPEDSSIYLCSVAGNRNIQYFGAGTRLSVL.

The V gene is TRBV4-3, the J gene TRBJ2-1, with TRBD2 matching 8 bases. The germline V gene encodes CDR1 LGHNA and CDR2 YSLEER. The CDR3 is made up of 17 amino acids. V shed 0 bases, J shed 5 bases, and the junction held 9 bases outside the gene matches. The CDR3 nucleotides read TGCGCCAGCAGCCAAGATCTGGGACGAGCGGGGGACAATGAGCAGTTCTTC. Its translation is CASSQDLGRAGDNEQFF.

The chain has TRBV5-1 and TRBJ2-7; a weak D match, TRBD2 (5 bases). Deletions cut 7 bases from V and 0 bases from J, with 14 bases between. CDR1 is SGHRS, CDR2 YFSETQ, per germline. The CDR3 spans 14 residues. The CDR3 sequence: CASEAGSNSYEQYF. The CDR3, as DNA: TGCGCCAGCGAGGCGGGCTCAAACTCCTACGAGCAGTACTTC. Combining the CDR3 with reference TRBV5-1 and TRBJ2-7 gives the whole variable domain KAGVTQTPRYLIKTRGQQVTLSCSPISGHRSVSWYQQTPGQGLQFLFEYFSETQRNKGNFPGRFSGRQFSNSRSEMNVSTLELGDSALYLCASEAGSNSYEQYFGPGTRLTVT.

As regards this clonotype: At one of its ends the junction is not consistent with the germline gene, which may arise from a read error. The chain couples TRBV7-6 to TRBJ2-3, with 11 bases identical to TRBD2. CDR1 SGHVS and CDR2 FNYEAQ come from the germline V gene. The CDR3 covers 15 residues. CDR3 nucleotides: TGTGCCAGCAGCGCGACTAGCGGGGTCCACAGAGACGCAGTATTT. Amino acid sequence: CASSATSGVHRDAVF.

The chain recombines TRBV12-3 or TRBV12-4 with TRBJ1-2; 9 nucleotides match TRBD1. The length of the CDR3 is 14 residues. The ends lost 4 bases at V and 7 bases at J; junction bases unmatched: 7. CDR3: CASSSFQDRGGYTF. CDR3 coding DNA: TGTGCCAGCAGTTCGTTCCAGGACAGGGGTGGCTACACCTTC.